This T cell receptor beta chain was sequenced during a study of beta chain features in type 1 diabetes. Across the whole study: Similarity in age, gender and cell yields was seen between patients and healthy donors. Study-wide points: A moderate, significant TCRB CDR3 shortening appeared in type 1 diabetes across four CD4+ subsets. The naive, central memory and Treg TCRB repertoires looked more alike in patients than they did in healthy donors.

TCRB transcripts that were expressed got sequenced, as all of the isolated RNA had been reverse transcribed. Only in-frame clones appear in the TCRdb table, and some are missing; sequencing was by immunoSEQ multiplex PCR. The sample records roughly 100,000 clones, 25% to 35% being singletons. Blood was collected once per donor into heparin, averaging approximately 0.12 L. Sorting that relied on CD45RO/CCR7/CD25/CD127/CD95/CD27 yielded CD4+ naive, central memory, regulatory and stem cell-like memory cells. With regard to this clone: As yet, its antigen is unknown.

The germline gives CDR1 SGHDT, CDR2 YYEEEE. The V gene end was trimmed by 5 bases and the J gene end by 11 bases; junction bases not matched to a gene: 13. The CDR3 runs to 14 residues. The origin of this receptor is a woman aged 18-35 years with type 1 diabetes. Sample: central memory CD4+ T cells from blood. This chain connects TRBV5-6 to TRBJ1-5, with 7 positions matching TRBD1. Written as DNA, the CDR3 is TGTGCCAGCAGTCTCCGACAGGGCCTCAGCACCCAGCATTTT. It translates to CASSLRQGLSTQHF. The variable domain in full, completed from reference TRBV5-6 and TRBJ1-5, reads DAGVTQSPTHLIKTRGQQVTLRCSPKSGHDTVSWYQQALGQGPQFIFQYYEEEERQRGNFPDRFSGHQFPNYSSELNVNALLLGDSALYLCASSLRQGLSTQHFGDGTRLSIL.